Listed here are 8 T cell receptor beta chains from one sample, sequenced in a study of T cell responses to AZD1222 COVID-19 vaccine. Profiling relied on immunoSEQ multiplex PCR, and the TCRdb table lists in-frame clones only, not all of them. The table has 85,000 to 110,000 clones, about 90% seen once. Material: peripheral blood, obtained on day 0 of AZD1222 vaccination. The source is an adult in good health.

V is TRBV7-3 and J is TRBJ1-1; D unclear. The CDR3 length is 14 residues. With 4 bases removed from V and 5 bases from J, the gap between germline ends came to 14 bases. Germline CDR1 reads SGHTA; CDR2 reads FQGTGA. CDR3 nucleotides: TGTGCCAGCAGCTCTCACGGGGTGGGGACTGAAGCTTTCTTT. Residues: CASSSHGVGTEAFF. Filled out from reference TRBV7-3 and TRBJ1-1, the complete variable domain reads GAGVSQTPSNKVTEKGKYVELRCDPISGHTALYWYRQSLGQGPEFLIYFQGTGAADDSGLPNDRFFAVRPEGSVSTLKIQRTERGDSAVYLCASSSHGVGTEAFFGQGTRLTVV.

This chain uses TRBV18 with TRBJ2-7, with 7 bases lining up with TRBD1. This CDR3 has 15 amino acids. CDR1 is KGHSH and CDR2 is LQKENI in the germline V gene. J gave up 4 bases and V 3 bases, and 9 bases lay outside the gene matches. CDR3 nucleotides: TGTGCCAGCTCACCCCCGGTGGGCAGGGGGTACGAGCAGTACTTC. This sequence encodes CASSPPVGRGYEQYF.

The rearrangement uses TRBV29-1 and TRBJ1-1, with D possibly being TRBD1 (5 bases). The CDR3 contains 15 residues. Per germline, CDR1 SQVTM and CDR2 ANQGSEA. The V and J ends lost 7 bases and 4 bases respectively, with 22 bases between them. This CDR3 is CSAGAPRDGGTEAFF. The CDR3 region has the DNA TGCAGCGCCGGGGCCCCCCGGGACGGGGGCACTGAAGCTTTCTTT.

This clone was found once. The chain joins TRBV28 to TRBJ2-2; D remains unclear. The V end was cut by 8 bases, the J end by 5 bases, with 12 bases between. Germline assignment: CDR1 MDHEN and CDR2 SYDVKM. This CDR3 comprises 13 residues. CDR3 nucleotide sequence: TGTGCCAGCCACGCCGCCGGTACCGGGGAGCTGTTTTTT. This encodes CASHAAGTGELFF.

The chain couples TRBV27 to TRBJ1-4; D is possibly TRBD1 (5 bases). This CDR3 region has 14 residues. V lost 5 bases and J lost 8, with 15 bases in between. CDR1 MNHEY and CDR2 SMNVEV come from the germline V gene (reference sequence). The DNA for the CDR3 is TGTGCCAGCAGTCGCTGGGGGGGAGAAGAAAAACTGTTTTTT. Translation: CASSRWGGEEKLFF. Complete variable domain (other parts from reference TRBV27 and TRBJ1-4): EAQVTQNPRYLITVTGKKLTVTCSQNMNHEYMSWYRQDPGLGLRQIYYSMNVEVTDKGDVPEGYKVSRKEKRNFPLILESPSPNQTSLYFCASSRWGGEEKLFFGSGTQLSVL.

The chain carries TRBV7-8 and TRBJ2-3; 9 bases are shared with TRBD2. Trimming at V came to 1 base and at J to 2 bases, leaving 7 bases not matched to a gene. Germline V gives CDR1 SGHVS, CDR2 FQNEAQ. The CDR3 runs 17 residues. CDR3 sequence: CASSLDLTSGSTDTQYF. The DNA for the CDR3 is TGTGCCAGCAGCTTAGATTTGACTAGCGGATCCACAGATACGCAGTATTTT. Filled out from reference TRBV7-8 and TRBJ2-3, the complete variable domain reads GAGVSQSPRYKVAKRGQDVALRCDPISGHVSLFWYQQALGQGPEFLTYFQNEAQLDKSGLPSDRFFAERPEGSVSTLKIQRTQQEDSAVYLCASSLDLTSGSTDTQYFGPGTRLTVL.

J is TRBJ1-1 and V is TRBV19, with D uncertain. The germline gives CDR1 LNHDA, CDR2 SQIVND (reference sequence). This CDR3 comprises 11 residues. V was pared by 6 bases and J by 6 bases, with 8 bases between. CDR3 loop: CASRGVAEAFF. CDR3 DNA sequence: TGTGCCAGTAGAGGTGTAGCTGAAGCTTTCTTT.

J is TRBJ1-3 and V is TRBV30; no clear D gene. From germline, CDR1 is GTSNPN and CDR2 SVGIG (reference sequence). This CDR3 is 12 amino acids long. V lost 1 base, J lost 0 bases, and 1 base lay in between. The DNA of the CDR3 is TGTGCCTGGAGTGCCTCTGGAAACACCATATATTTT. Translated: CAWSASGNTIYF.